The text below deals with one T cell receptor (beta chain). The CDR3 covers 11 residues. The V and J ends lost 5 bases and 3 bases respectively, with 5 bases between them. Germline loops: CDR1 SGHAT, CDR2 FQDESV (reference sequence). The data derive from a study of identifying expanded T cells in peripheral blood. Generated by immunoSEQ multiplex PCR, the TCRdb table keeps only in-frame clones and is missing some. The sample contains more than 45,000 clones, roughly 90% of which appear only once. The gene calls are TRBV11-1 and TRBJ2-7; D is unresolved. The sequence was obtained from a person aged 18 to 70 in good health. The source material was blood. The CDR3 loop reads CASSPIYEQYF. For the CDR3, the DNA is TGTGCCAGCAGCCCAATCTACGAGCAGTACTTC.